One and the same sample provided the 3 T cell receptor beta chains below, sequenced in a study of cytomegalovirus exposure and HLA in healthy donors. The primer mix had 60 Vbeta and 13 Jbeta primers. The assay was immunoSEQ multiplex PCR, and TCRdb's table has in-frame clones only and misses some. The sample shows 90,000 to 120,000 clones, more than 70% of them seen only once. Sequencing used PBMCs. All receptors derive from a man aged 30 to 45 in good health and CMV-seronegative.

The rearrangement joins TRBV30 to TRBJ1-1, with 7 bases aligning to TRBD1. V was pared by 3 bases and J by 1 base, with 5 bases of the junction left unmatched. From germline, CDR1 is GTSNPN and CDR2 SVGIG (reference sequence). CDR3 length: 14 residues. CDR3 coding DNA: TGTGCCTGGAGAAGCGACAGGGCGAACACTGAAGCTTTCTTT. Translating gives CAWRSDRANTEAFF.

J is TRBJ1-2 and V is TRBV6-1, with TRBD1 as a possible D gene (5 bases). The CDR3 extends over 13 amino acids. Trimming cost V 7 bases and J 7 bases, with 16 bases left between them. Germline loops: CDR1 MNHNS, CDR2 SASEGT. CDR3 in DNA: TGTGCCAGCACCGACTCAGGGTTAGGTGGCTACACCTTC. It specifies CASTDSGLGGYTF.

The rearrangement links TRBV29-1 to TRBJ2-5; D not resolved. CDR3 length: 14 amino acids. V lost 4 bases and J lost 2, with 14 bases in between. Germline CDR1 and CDR2: SQVTM and ANQGSEA. Here the CDR3 DNA reads TGCAGCGTTGTGGGTTTTAAGACTCAAGAGACCCAGTACTTC. It translates to CSVVGFKTQETQYF.